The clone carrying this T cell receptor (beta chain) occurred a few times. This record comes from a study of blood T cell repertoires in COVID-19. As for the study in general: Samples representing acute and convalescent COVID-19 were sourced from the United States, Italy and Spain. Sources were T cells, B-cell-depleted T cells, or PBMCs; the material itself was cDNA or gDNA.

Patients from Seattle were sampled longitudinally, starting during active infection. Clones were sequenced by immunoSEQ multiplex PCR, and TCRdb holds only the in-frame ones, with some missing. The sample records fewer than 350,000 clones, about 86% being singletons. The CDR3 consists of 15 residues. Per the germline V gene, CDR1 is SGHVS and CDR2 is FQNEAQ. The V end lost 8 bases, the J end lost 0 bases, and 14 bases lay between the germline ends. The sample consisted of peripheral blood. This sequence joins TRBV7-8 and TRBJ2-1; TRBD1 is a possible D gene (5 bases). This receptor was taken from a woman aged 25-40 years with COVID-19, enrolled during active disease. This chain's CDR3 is CASCPSRGSYNEQFF. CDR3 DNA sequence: TGTGCCAGCTGCCCGTCTAGGGGCTCCTACAATGAGCAGTTCTTC. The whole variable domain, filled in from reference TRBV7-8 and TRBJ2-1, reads GAGVSQSPRYKVAKRGQDVALRCDPISGHVSLFWYQQALGQGPEFLTYFQNEAQLDKSGLPSDRFFAERPEGSVSTLKIQRTQQEDSAVYLCASCPSRGSYNEQFFGPGTRLTVL.